This section outlines one T cell receptor beta chain sequence together with its context. Study processing details: Reference gene primer amplification gave estimated nucleated cell counts. The table came from immunoSEQ multiplex PCR; TCRdb's copy has only in-frame clones and leaves some out. The V and J calls and clone size were taken over from that table, and D and trimming were inferred from the DNA. Of 250,000 to 300,000 clones in the sample, approximately 85% are singletons; the top ten hold approximately 2%. In assigning cohorts, the study relied on participant-reported clinical history. The recovered donors of Cohort 3 showed two negative PCRs, clearance, or symptom resolution. There are 12 residues in the CDR3. Trimming at V came to 3 bases and at J to 8 bases, leaving 4 bases not matched to a gene. Germline V gene lookup returns CDR1 SQVTM and CDR2 ANQGSEA. The source of the sample is a study of blood T cell repertoires in COVID-19.

This chain links TRBV29-1 with TRBJ2-1; the match to TRBD1 covers 7 bases. This clonotype was sampled from a woman in her forties or fifties who had recovered from COVID-19. The specimen sequenced was PBMCs or T cells enriched from blood (not recorded which). Here the CDR3 DNA reads TGCAGCGTTGATAAGGGGGCCGATGAGCAGTTCTTC. Its protein is CSVDKGADEQFF.